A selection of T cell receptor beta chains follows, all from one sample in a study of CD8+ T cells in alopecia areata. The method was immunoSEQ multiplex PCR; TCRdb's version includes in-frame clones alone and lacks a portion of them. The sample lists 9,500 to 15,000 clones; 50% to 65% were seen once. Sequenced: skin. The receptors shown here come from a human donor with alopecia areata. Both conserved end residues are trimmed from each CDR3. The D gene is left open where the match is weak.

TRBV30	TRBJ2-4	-	AWSKDRVQGLAKNIQY
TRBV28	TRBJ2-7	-	ASSTFREQY
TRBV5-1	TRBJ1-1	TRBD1	ASSWGQGVTEAF
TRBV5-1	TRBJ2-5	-	ASSLLSVQETQY
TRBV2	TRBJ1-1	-	ASSRENTEAF
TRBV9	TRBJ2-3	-	ATAGSNLNTDTQY
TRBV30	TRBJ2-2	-	AWSRGRGGTGELF
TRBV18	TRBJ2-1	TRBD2	ASSRSSGRMGSYNEQF
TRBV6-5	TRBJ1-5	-	ASSPQRNQPQH
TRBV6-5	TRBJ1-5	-	ASSYGGPRQPQH
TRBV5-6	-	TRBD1	ASSFDRVAYEQY
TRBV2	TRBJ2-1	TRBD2	AVQRERTGEQF
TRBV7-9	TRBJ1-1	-	ASSLVQGTEAF
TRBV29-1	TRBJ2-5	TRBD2	SVRGKVAGVFQETQY
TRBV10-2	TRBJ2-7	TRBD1	ASRIRPLDRGSYEQY